This T cell receptor (beta chain) was sequenced in a study of T cells in Graves' hyperthyroidism and ophthalmopathy. This clonotype has ten or more counts. CDR1 is SNHLY and CDR2 is FYNNEI in the germline V gene. The germline V and J ends were trimmed by 2 bases and 2 bases, with 11 bases remaining between them. This CDR3 region has 15 residues. The study defined stable Graves' hyperthyroidism as no ophthalmopathy progression within 18 months. Hyperthyroidism in the patients, aged 18 to 65, was newly diagnosed and under 2 months in duration. Based on clinical symptoms, serum thyroxine and TRAb, thyroid ultrasound and orbital computed tomography, diagnoses were reached. The source of the PBMCs was more than 9.5 ml of fresh peripheral blood. The investigators amplified TCR beta CDR3 regions from RNA transcripts. Carried out on the TCR CDR3, a first-round RT-PCR used the HTBI primer set. From the multiplex PCR reads, TCRdb called clonotypes with MiXCR, one entry per CDR3 protein. Of about 480,000 distinct CDR3 sequences in the sample, 14% were seen once.

The clonotype comes from a woman under 30 with Graves' hyperthyroidism. The chain combines TRBV2 with TRBJ2-3, with D uncertain. Specimen: blood. CDR3: CASSERLSITDTQYF. The DNA of the CDR3 is TGTGCCAGCAGTGAAAGGCTAAGTATCACAGATACGCAGTATTTT. The full variable domain, with the rest looked up from reference TRBV2 and TRBJ2-3, is EPEVTQTPSHQVTQMGQEVILRCVPISNHLYFYWYRQILGQKVEFLVSFYNNEISEKSEIFDDQFSVERPDGSNFTLKIRSTKLEDSAMYFCASSERLSITDTQYFGPGTRLTVL.